A single sample gave rise to the 18 T cell receptor beta chains below, sequenced in a study of regulatory T cells in long-lasting Graves disease. Arm-PCR of CDR3 regions and iRepertoire HTBI primers were the basis on which TCR beta libraries were built. TCRdb ran MiXCR on the multiplex PCR reads and lists one entry per CDR3 protein. Counted here are roughly 610,000 distinct CDR3 sequences, about 16% occurring once; the ten biggest clones make up 9.5% to 15%. Stated time point: newly diagnosed GD, antithyroid drugs for less than 3 months. Following extraction of RNA from PBMCs, that RNA was used to make the TCR library. The data were also submitted as part of a second study, on T cells in Graves' hyperthyroidism and ophthalmopathy.

The input for sequencing was peripheral blood mononuclear cells (PBMCs), taken at new diagnosis, from a patient treated with antithyroid drugs. Receptor source: a man between 18 and 29 years old with Graves disease.

This clonotype was detected ten times or more. The chain employs TRBV12-3 or TRBV12-4 and TRBJ2-5; D is uncertain. CDR3 length equals 15 residues. V dropped 2 bases and J dropped 1 base, with 11 bases sitting between them. The CDR3 reads CASSLYEGSQETQYF. CDR3 nucleotides: TGTGCCAGCAGTTTATATGAAGGCAGCCAAGAGACCCAGTACTTC.

This clonotype was observed a handful of times. The chain links TRBV12-5 to TRBJ1-2; D ambiguous. The CDR3 covers 16 residues. In germline, CDR1 is LGHNT, CDR2 FRNRAP. V was pared by 2 bases and J by 0 bases, with 13 bases between. CDR3 loop: CASGLPRPVPNYGYTF. The CDR3, as DNA: TGTGCTAGTGGTTTGCCACGCCCTGTACCTAACTATGGCTACACCTTC.

Regarding this clonotype: A clone one base away is much larger, so this may be a read error. The J gene is TRBJ1-1, the V gene TRBV29-1, with 7 bases lining up with TRBD1. Germline CDR1 is SQVTM and CDR2 is ANQGSEA. The CDR3 runs 13 residues. Trimming took 7 bases from V and 0 from J; bases not matched to a gene: 5. The CDR3 spells CSGSDRVNTEAFF. CDR3 DNA sequence: TGCAGCGGTTCTGACAGGGTGAACACTGAAGCTTTCTTT.

This clonotype was recorded a few times. This rearrangement joins TRBV7-2 to TRBJ2-3; 8 bases line up with TRBD2. V trimming: 1 base; J trimming: 4 bases; junction bases outside the gene matches: 10. Germline values: CDR1 SGHTA, CDR2 FQGNSA. CDR3 length equals 17 residues. The CDR3 DNA reads as TGTGCCAGCAGCTTAGTTGAAGCGGGAGTCGGGTCAGATACGCAGTATTTT. The encoded protein is CASSLVEAGVGSDTQYF.

The J gene is TRBJ2-5, the V gene TRBV3-1; D tentatively fits TRBD1 or TRBD2 (5 bases each). CDR1 LGHDT and CDR2 YNNKEL come from the germline V gene (reference sequence). The CDR3 loop spans 18 amino acids. V was trimmed by 1 base and J by 3 bases, leaving 21 bases between them. DNA for the CDR3: TGTGCCAGCAGCCAAGGCCCTGGACGGGGCACGGGGAAAGAGACCCAGTACTTC. It specifies CASSQGPGRGTGKETQYF.

The chain employs TRBV5-1 and TRBJ2-5; D may be TRBD1 (5 bases). The V gene lost 6 bases and the J gene lost 4 bases, with 22 bases spanning the gap. CDR3 length: 16 amino acids. Germline values: CDR1 SGHRS, CDR2 YFSETQ. The CDR3 DNA reads TGCGCCAGCATCCCTGGGGCAGGGTGGGGCCTAGAGACCCAGTACTTC. Its translation is CASIPGAGWGLETQYF.

The CDR3 coding sequence is TGTGCCAGTAGTCCCGGAGAGGGCTACATTCAGTACTTC. Translation: CASSPGEGYIQYF. The chain is built from TRBV7-7 and TRBJ2-4; perhaps TRBD2 as D (5 bases). V shed 9 bases and J shed 8 bases, with 17 bases lying between them. The germline V gene encodes CDR1 SSHAT and CDR2 FNYEAQ (reference sequence). The CDR3 contains 13 residues. The whole variable domain, filled in from reference TRBV7-7 and TRBJ2-4, reads GAGVSQSPRYKVTKRGQDVTLRCDPISSHATLYWYQQALGQGPEFLTYFNYEAQPDKSGLPSDRFSAERPEGSISTLTIQRTEQRDSAMYRCASSPGEGYIQYFGAGTRLSVL.

This clonotype was counted at least ten times. This sequence joins TRBV7-9 and TRBJ2-7; D is unresolved. Germline CDR1 and CDR2: SEHNR and FQNEAQ (reference sequence). The CDR3 is 12 amino acids. V shed 5 bases and J shed 10 bases, with 15 bases lying between them. The DNA of the CDR3 is TGTGCCAGCAGCAAAGACACCCACAGCCAGTACTTC. This translates into CASSKDTHSQYF.

For this clonotype: One base away lies a much larger clone, so this may be a sequencing read error. No conserved phenylalanine or tryptophan is present at the end of the CDR3, so a read error is the likely explanation. The chain has TRBV5-1 and TRBJ2-3; D possibly corresponds to TRBD2 (6 bases). The CDR3 is made up of 14 amino acids. V lost 1 base and J lost 4, with 10 bases in between. Germline CDR1 SGHRS, CDR2 YFSETQ. The CDR3 DNA reads TGCGCCAGCAGCTTGCGGGAGTACGCAGATACGCAGTATTCT. Protein sequence: CASSLREYADTQYS.

This clonotype was seen at least ten times. The genes are TRBV30 and TRBJ2-7; D is undetermined. The CDR3 is made up of 11 amino acids. V was pared by 0 bases and J by 6 bases, with 6 bases between. The germline V gene has CDR1 GTSNPN and CDR2 SVGIG (reference sequence). The CDR3 DNA reads as TGTGCCTGGAGTGTACTCTCCGAGCAGTACTTC. It yields the protein CAWSVLSEQYF.

In its sample, this clonotype was seen many times. This rearrangement joins TRBV28 to TRBJ2-2, with 7 bases matching TRBD1. V was clipped by 5 bases and J by 4 bases; unmatched bases: 7. CDR3 size: 15 residues. The germline gives CDR1 MDHEN, CDR2 SYDVKM. The CDR3 region is CASSPRQGPTGELFF. CDR3 nucleotide sequence: TGTGCCAGCAGTCCGCGACAGGGACCCACCGGGGAGCTGTTTTTT.

The chain couples TRBV7-9 to TRBJ2-1; 9 bases fit TRBD2. Germline loops: CDR1 SEHNR, CDR2 FQNEAQ (reference sequence). The CDR3 length is 17 residues. V lost 5 bases and J lost 4; bases outside the gene matches: 12. This CDR3 is CASSPRVAGDLYNEQFF. The CDR3 DNA follows: TGTGCCAGCAGCCCCCGGGTAGCGGGAGATCTTTACAATGAGCAGTTCTTC.

This clonotype has more than one count but fewer than ten. This rearrangement joins TRBV11-2 to TRBJ2-4, with no clear D. Between the trimmed V and J ends, which lost 3 bases and 0 bases, there was a span of 18 bases. The CDR3 runs 18 residues. From germline, CDR1 is SGHAT and CDR2 FQNNGV. CDR3 in DNA: TGTGCCAGCAGCTTCCCGCGAGGCAGCGTTAGAGCCAAAAACATTCAGTACTTC. Its protein is CASSFPRGSVRAKNIQYF.

This clonotype was observed many times. The chain couples TRBV28 to TRBJ2-3; TRBD2 aligns across 12 bases. The CDR3 sequence is 16 residues long. The germline V gene has CDR1 MDHEN and CDR2 SYDVKM. The ends lost 6 bases at V and 3 bases at J; junction bases unmatched: 7. The CDR3 sequence is CASSSLTSGRTDTQYF. CDR3 in DNA: TGTGCCAGCAGCTCCCTTACTAGCGGGAGGACAGATACGCAGTATTTT. The full variable domain, its missing parts supplied by reference TRBV28 and TRBJ2-3, is DVKVTQSSRYLVKRTGEKVFLECVQDMDHENMFWYRQDPGLGLRLIYFSYDVKMKEKGDIPEGYSVSREKKERFSLILESASTNQTSMYLCASSSLTSGRTDTQYFGPGTRLTVL.

The V gene is TRBV20-1, the J gene TRBJ2-2; D is unresolved. Trimming removed 6 bases at V and 5 bases at J, with 16 bases between. This CDR3 comprises 14 residues. Germline CDR1 and CDR2: DFQATT and SNEGSKA (reference sequence). In DNA, the CDR3 is TGCAGTGCCCAGACAACAGCTCTAACCGGGGAGCTGTTTTTT. Protein sequence: CSAQTTALTGELFF.

This clonotype showed up many times. The J gene is TRBJ1-2, the V gene TRBV28; TRBD1 matches 7 bases. CDR1 is MDHEN and CDR2 is SYDVKM in the germline V gene. J lost 4 bases, V lost 5 bases, and 1 base had no gene match. This CDR3 region has 12 residues. CDR3 loop: CASSQGGYGYTF. CDR3 bases: TGTGCCAGCAGTCAGGGGGGCTATGGCTACACCTTC.

This chain links TRBV4-1 with TRBJ1-2, with 8 bases fitting TRBD1. In germline, CDR1 is MGHRA, CDR2 YSYEKL. This CDR3 is 15 amino acids long. The trim removed 3 bases at V and 4 bases at J, leaving 7 bases unmatched. CDR3 sequence reads: CASSHRQGPAYGYTF. The CDR3 region has the DNA TGCGCCAGCAGCCACCGACAGGGGCCTGCCTATGGCTACACCTTC.

V is TRBV10-3 and J is TRBJ1-5, with D perhaps TRBD1 (5 bases). Between the trimmed V and J ends, which lost 2 bases and 0 bases, there was a span of 8 bases. The V gene's germline CDR1 is ENHRY and CDR2 SYGVKD. This CDR3 spans 15 amino acids. This CDR3 is CAISEGTVSNQPQHF. In nucleotides, the CDR3 is TGTGCCATCAGTGAGGGGACGGTTAGCAATCAGCCCCAGCATTTT.